Listed here are 20 T cell receptor beta chains from one sample, sequenced in a study of beta chain features in type 1 diabetes. Sequencing targeted expressed TCRB transcripts, as all isolated RNA had been reverse transcribed. TCRdb's copy holds only in-frame clones and misses some; the assay was immunoSEQ multiplex PCR. The sample shows 600,000 to 650,000 clones, 15% of them seen only once. The sample consisted of naive CD4+ T cells from blood. The origin of the receptors is a man aged 18 to 30 in good health.

The rearrangement uses TRBV20-1 and TRBJ1-2; unclear D gene. The germline gives CDR1 DFQATT, CDR2 SNEGSKA (reference sequence). This CDR3 is 11 amino acids long. V was shortened by 2 bases and J by 4 bases, with 5 bases between the two germline ends. The CDR3 here is CSARPPYGYTF. CDR3 in DNA: TGCAGTGCTAGACCCCCCTATGGCTACACCTTC.

This chain uses TRBV27 with TRBJ1-2; D is unclear. The germline CDR1 and CDR2 sequences are MNHEY and SMNVEV (reference sequence). V was pared by 6 bases and J by 1 base, with 9 bases between. The CDR3 spans 13 residues. The CDR3 is CASSRDRNYGYTF. The DNA of the CDR3 is TGTGCCAGCAGCCGCGACCGTAACTATGGCTACACCTTC.

This clone turned up a few times. This rearrangement joins TRBV19 to TRBJ1-5; no clear D. CDR1 is LNHDA, CDR2 SQIVND, per germline (reference sequence). V gave up 3 bases and J gave up 8 bases, with 5 bases separating them. This CDR3 spans 11 amino acids. In DNA, the CDR3 is TGTGCCAGTAGTATTGGAGAGCCCCAGCATTTT. Translating gives CASSIGEPQHF.

This clone was seen a few times. In the same sample, other DNA sequences code for this CDR3. The chain combines TRBV7-2 with TRBJ2-3, with 13 bases identical to TRBD2. This CDR3 has 16 amino acids. Germline V gives CDR1 SGHTA, CDR2 FQGNSA. After removal of 4 bases from V and 2 bases from J, the junction contained 3 bases not matched to a gene. The CDR3 here is CASSSGLAGLTDTQYF. As DNA, the CDR3 is TGTGCCAGCAGCTCGGGACTAGCGGGGCTCACAGATACGCAGTATTTT.

The chain is built from TRBV7-2 and TRBJ2-7; TRBD1 matches 8 bases. The CDR3 spans 15 residues. V lost 5 bases and J lost 5; bases outside the gene matches: 11. The germline V gene encodes CDR1 SGHTA and CDR2 FQGNSA. In DNA form, the CDR3 reads TGTGCCAGCAGCCCCCGGCAGGGGGCGGGGCACGAGCAGTACTTC. It encodes CASSPRQGAGHEQYF. Full variable domain (remainder filled in from reference TRBV7-2 and TRBJ2-7): GAGVSQSPSNKVTEKGKDVELRCDPISGHTALYWYRQSLGQGLEFLIYFQGNSAPDKSGLPSDRFSAERTGGSVSTLTIQRTQQEDSAVYLCASSPRQGAGHEQYFGPGTRLTVT.

The chain has TRBV5-1 and TRBJ2-3, with 9 positions matching TRBD1. This CDR3 contains 16 residues. The junction had 6 bases not matched to a gene; V was cut back by 0 bases and J by 4 bases. CDR1 SGHRS and CDR2 YFSETQ come from the germline V gene. The CDR3 region has the DNA TGCGCCAGCAGCTTGGTCGGACAGGGGAACCCAGATACGCAGTATTTT. The encoded protein is CASSLVGQGNPDTQYF.

This clone was counted once. The same CDR3 also results from other DNA sequences found in this sample. The rearrangement links TRBV7-2 to TRBJ1-2, with D possibly TRBD1 on 5 matching bases. V dropped 5 bases and J dropped 1 base, with 8 bases sitting between them. The CDR3 runs 13 residues. Per the germline V gene, CDR1 is SGHTA and CDR2 is FQGNSA. CDR3 sequence reads: CASSPDSNYGYTF. The CDR3 DNA reads TGTGCCAGCAGCCCTGACAGTAACTATGGCTACACCTTC.

This clone was counted only a few times. This sequence joins TRBV11-2 and TRBJ2-4; D gene uncertain. With 5 bases removed from V and 6 bases from J, the gap between germline ends came to 8 bases. The CDR3 extends over 12 amino acids. The germline V gene encodes CDR1 SGHAT and CDR2 FQNNGV. DNA for the CDR3: TGTGCCAGCAGCCCAGCGCGAAACATTCAGTACTTC. Protein sequence: CASSPARNIQYF.

This clone was found a few times. V usage is TRBV7-2 and J usage is TRBJ2-3; perhaps TRBD2 as D (5 bases). Trimming cost V 5 bases and J 1 base, with 10 bases left between them. CDR3 length equals 14 residues. Germline CDR1 SGHTA, CDR2 FQGNSA. CDR3 in amino acids: CASSRQRGTDTQYF. The CDR3 bases are TGTGCCAGCAGCCGCCAGAGGGGCACAGATACGCAGTATTTT.

This clone was seen a handful of times. The sample holds other DNA sequences that translate to the same CDR3. This chain connects TRBV7-9 to TRBJ2-7, with TRBD2 as a possible D gene (5 bases). Per germline, CDR1 SEHNR and CDR2 FQNEAQ (reference sequence). V was shortened by 5 bases and J by 4 bases, with 9 bases between the two germline ends. This CDR3 is built from 12 residues. The CDR3 is CASSLTGYEQYF. For the CDR3, the DNA is TGTGCCAGCAGCCTAACGGGGTACGAGCAGTACTTC.

The CDR3 DNA sequence: TGTGCCAGCCGACGGGGGGGCCGCAATGAGCAGTTCTTC. Amino acid sequence: CASRRGGRNEQFF. The V gene is TRBV4-2, the J gene TRBJ2-1; 8 bases fit TRBD2. The CDR3 is 13 residues long. V lost 8 bases to trimming and J lost 6 bases; unmatched junction nucleotides: 6. Germline assignment: CDR1 LGHNA and CDR2 YNFKEQ.

This clone was counted between two and nine times. This chain connects TRBV28 to TRBJ2-7; TRBD1 aligns across 8 bases. This CDR3 is built from 15 residues. Germline V CDR1 and CDR2: MDHEN, SYDVKM. V was clipped by 2 bases and J by 2 bases; unmatched bases: 5. The CDR3 DNA reads TGTGCCAGCAGTTTAGCACAGGGGGTCACCTACGAGCAGTACTTC. This gives the protein CASSLAQGVTYEQYF. The entire variable domain, with the rest obtained from reference TRBV28 and TRBJ2-7, is as follows: DVKVTQSSRYLVKRTGEKVFLECVQDMDHENMFWYRQDPGLGLRLIYFSYDVKMKEKGDIPEGYSVSREKKERFSLILESASTNQTSMYLCASSLAQGVTYEQYFGPGTRLTVT.

This clone has a handful of counts. The chain links TRBV4-3 to TRBJ1-1; TRBD1 matches 8 bases. Germline CDR1 and CDR2: LGHNA and YSLEER. V was pared by 8 bases and J by 0 bases, with 2 bases of the junction left unmatched. The CDR3 is made up of 13 amino acids. The CDR3 loop is CASGQGMNTEAFF. CDR3 DNA sequence: TGCGCCAGCGGACAGGGAATGAACACTGAAGCTTTCTTT.

The chain has TRBV5-1 and TRBJ2-7; 12 bases are shared with TRBD2. The V gene end was trimmed by 0 bases and the J gene end by 3 bases; junction bases not matched to a gene: 4. Germline lookup yields CDR1 SGHRS and CDR2 YFSETQ. The CDR3 loop spans 16 amino acids. CDR3: CASSLETSGRNYEQYF. The CDR3 DNA is TGCGCCAGCAGCTTGGAGACTAGCGGGAGAAACTACGAGCAGTACTTC.

V and J are TRBV2 and TRBJ2-1; possible D gene TRBD2, 6 bases. Trimming left V 6 bases short and J 9 bases short, with 18 bases between. This CDR3 has 14 amino acids. The V gene's germline CDR1 is SNHLY and CDR2 FYNNEI. The CDR3 protein is CASRGPSVNSEQFF. CDR3 nucleotides: TGTGCCAGCAGGGGGCCTAGCGTGAACTCTGAGCAGTTCTTC.

In DNA, the CDR3 is TGTGCCAGCAGTTTATATGGCAGGGGGGGTGAAAAACTGTTTTTT. Protein product: CASSLYGRGGEKLFF. The chain employs TRBV28 and TRBJ1-4, with TRBD1 matching over 7 bases. The junction had 6 bases not matched to a gene; V was cut back by 1 base and J by 7 bases. Germline CDR1 is MDHEN and CDR2 is SYDVKM. The CDR3 covers 15 residues.

The chain carries TRBV30 and TRBJ1-5; 8 bases align to TRBD1. After removal of 3 bases from V and 2 bases from J, the junction contained 6 bases not matched to a gene. The CDR3 is 15 residues long. Germline CDR1 GTSNPN, CDR2 SVGIG (reference sequence). The CDR3 nucleotides are TGTGCCTGGAGCCTCGGACAGGGCGGCAATCAGCCCCAGCATTTT. It codes for CAWSLGQGGNQPQHF.

This clone was counted only a few times. The chain links TRBV7-9 to TRBJ2-5; D is undetermined. With 2 bases removed from V and 5 bases from J, the gap between germline ends came to 3 bases. The V gene's germline CDR1 is SEHNR and CDR2 FQNEAQ (reference sequence). This CDR3 is built from 11 residues. The CDR3 protein is CASSLMETQYF. CDR3 in DNA: TGTGCCAGCAGCTTAATGGAGACCCAGTACTTC.

The chain joins TRBV30 to TRBJ1-6, with D tentatively TRBD1 (6 bases). Deletions cut 6 bases from V and 6 bases from J, with 21 bases between. The CDR3 covers 16 residues. Per germline, CDR1 GTSNPN and CDR2 SVGIG (reference sequence). The CDR3 loop reads CACLPRRRGGNSPLHF. The CDR3 region has the DNA TGTGCCTGTTTGCCCCGGAGGAGGGGGGGTAATTCACCCCTCCACTTT.

This clone was seen more than once but under ten times. This same CDR3 is encoded by further DNA sequences in the sample. The rearrangement joins TRBV7-9 to TRBJ2-3, with D perhaps given as TRBD1 or TRBD2 (5 bases each). This CDR3 spans 14 amino acids. Per the germline V gene, CDR1 is SEHNR and CDR2 is FQNEAQ (reference sequence). Trimming cost V 5 bases and J 2 bases, with 11 bases left between them. The CDR3 loop reads CASSLGTLTDTQYF. The CDR3 DNA follows: TGTGCCAGCAGCCTCGGGACCCTCACAGATACGCAGTATTTT. Full variable domain (missing parts from reference TRBV7-9 and TRBJ2-3): DTGVSQNPRHKITKRGQNVTFRCDPISEHNRLYWYRQTLGQGPEFLTYFQNEAQLEKSRLLSDRFSAERPKGSFSTLEIQRTEQGDSAMYLCASSLGTLTDTQYFGPGTRLTVL.